These 8 T cell receptor beta chains share one sample of origin, sequenced in a study of CD8 T cells in Susac syndrome. Random hexamers served to reverse transcribe roughly 0.5 to 1 ug RNA. From the immunoSEQ multiplex PCR reads, TCRdb called clonotypes with MiXCR, one entry per CDR3 protein. The sample contains roughly 200,000 distinct CDR3 sequences, less than 95% of which appear only once. The sample taken for sequencing was CD4+ T cells from PBMCs. These receptors were collected from a human donor in good health.

The V call is TRBV28, the J call TRBJ1-4; D perhaps matches TRBD1 (6 bases). Trimming shortened V by 7 bases and J by 9 bases, and 9 bases separated the two germline ends. The CDR3 has 11 amino acids. Germline V gene lookup returns CDR1 MDHEN and CDR2 SYDVKM. The CDR3 reads CASIGGQKLFF. The CDR3 bases are TGTGCCAGCATCGGGGGCCAAAAACTGTTTTTT.

The chain recombines TRBV6-2 or TRBV6-3 with TRBJ1-2; D unclear. The germline CDR1 and CDR2 sequences are MNHEY and SVGEGT. V gave up 2 bases and J gave up 6 bases, with 10 bases separating them. The CDR3 consists of 13 residues. DNA for the CDR3: TGTGCCAGCAGTTACGACGGCTTGGATGGCTACACCTTC. Its translation: CASSYDGLDGYTF.

This chain links TRBV7-8 with TRBJ2-1; tentatively, D is TRBD1 (5 bases). Trimming removed 6 bases from V and 7 bases from J, with 10 bases in between. CDR1 and CDR2 from the germline V gene are SGHVS and FQNEAQ. The CDR3 spans 12 residues. CDR3 in amino acids: CASRQDGNEQFF. In DNA, the CDR3 is TGTGCCAGCAGACAGGACGGGAATGAGCAGTTCTTC.

A single count supports this clonotype. This sequence joins TRBV20-1 and TRBJ1-1, with D uncertain. Looked up from germline, CDR1 is DFQATT and CDR2 is SNEGSKA (reference sequence). The CDR3 extends over 14 amino acids. Trimming shortened V by 0 bases and J by 1 base, and 9 bases separated the two germline ends. The CDR3: CSARDKRSNTEAFF. In DNA form, the CDR3 reads TGCAGTGCTAGAGATAAACGGTCGAACACTGAAGCTTTCTTT.

The rearrangement uses TRBV7-2 and TRBJ2-7; 9 bases match TRBD1. The ends lost 4 bases at V and 6 bases at J; junction bases unmatched: 7. This CDR3 has 14 residues. CDR1 is SGHTA and CDR2 is FQGNSA in the germline V gene. The CDR3 sequence is CASSSNRGHSEQYF. CDR3 nucleotide sequence: TGTGCCAGCAGCTCCAACAGGGGGCATAGCGAGCAGTACTTC.

This rearrangement joins TRBV6-6 to TRBJ2-7; D ambiguous. Germline CDR1 MNHNY, CDR2 SVGAGI (reference sequence). Trimming took off 8 bases at V and 2 bases at J, with 7 bases between the two ends. The CDR3 loop spans 11 amino acids. CDR3 bases: TGTGCCAGCCTAAAAGCCTACGAGCAGTACTTC. Translation: CASLKAYEQYF.

J is TRBJ2-7 and V is TRBV30; a possible D gene is TRBD2 (5 bases). CDR1 and CDR2 (germline): GTSNPN, SVGIG (reference sequence). V lost 2 bases to trimming and J lost 6 bases, with 14 bases between them. CDR3 length: 13 residues. CDR3 loop: CAWSYWGVGEQYF. The CDR3 DNA reads TGTGCCTGGAGTTACTGGGGAGTGGGCGAGCAGTACTTC.

V gene TRBV20-1 combines with J gene TRBJ2-1; 10 bases are shared with TRBD2. CDR1 and CDR2 from the germline V gene are DFQATT and SNEGSKA (reference sequence). The CDR3 is 15 residues long. V trimming: 0 bases; J trimming: 9 bases; junction bases outside the gene matches: 8. In DNA form, the CDR3 reads TGCAGTGCTAGAGATGGTCTAGCGGGAGTGCCTGAGCAGTTCTTC. It yields the protein CSARDGLAGVPEQFF.